This TCR beta chain is from a study of blood T cell repertoires in COVID-19. Study context: COVID-19 samples from acute and convalescent phases originated in the United States, Italy and Spain.

The V segment lost 5 bases and the J segment 2 bases; nucleotides outside the gene matches: 7. Germline CDR1 is MNHEY and CDR2 is SMNVEV (reference sequence). CDR3 size: 16 residues. This clone was seen just once. In the authors' workflow: Reference gene primer amplification gave estimated nucleated cell counts. Using immunoSEQ multiplex PCR, the repertoire was profiled, and TCRdb retains in-frame clones only, with some absent. The V and J calls and the clone size are those of that table, but D and trimming were determined from the DNA. This table holds fewer than 350,000 clones, approximately 86% found once.

The specimen was peripheral blood. This sequence joins TRBV27 and TRBJ2-1, with 9 positions matching TRBD2. The clonotype originates from a woman aged 25 to 39 who had recovered from COVID-19. The chain's CDR3 is CASSRLAGAPYNEQFF. CDR3 DNA: TGTGCCAGCAGTCGCTTAGCGGGAGCCCCCTACAATGAGCAGTTCTTC.